The entry below gives a single T cell receptor beta chain sequence along with its context. Its target is not known. This entry comes from a study of T cell responses to AZD1222 COVID-19 vaccine. Study-wide findings and caveats: Clonal diversity may have been underestimated in mostly white British donors. Receipt of two AZD1222 doses was followed by a rise in Spike-specific TCR breadth and depth. Just a handful of AZD1222 recipients were seropositive at baseline.

Some clones are missing from TCRdb's copy, which holds only in-frame ones; the method was immunoSEQ multiplex PCR. In the table there are some 150,000 clones, roughly 91% of which are singletons. The receptor was isolated from an adult who received the AZD1222 COVID-19 vaccine. The sample here was peripheral blood, taken 28 days after the second AZD1222 dose.

Here the CDR3 DNA reads TGTGCCAGCACGGGGCAGTGGGGCAATCAGCCCCAGCATTTT. This gives the protein CASTGQWGNQPQHF. The chain links TRBV28 to TRBJ1-5, with D possibly TRBD1 on 5 matching bases. In germline, CDR1 is MDHEN, CDR2 SYDVKM. Deletions cut 7 bases from V and 2 bases from J, with 12 bases between. The CDR3 length is 14 residues. Based on the CDR3 plus reference TRBV28 and TRBJ1-5, the full variable domain is DVKVTQSSRYLVKRTGEKVFLECVQDMDHENMFWYRQDPGLGLRLIYFSYDVKMKEKGDIPEGYSVSREKKERFSLILESASTNQTSMYLCASTGQWGNQPQHFGDGTRLSIL.